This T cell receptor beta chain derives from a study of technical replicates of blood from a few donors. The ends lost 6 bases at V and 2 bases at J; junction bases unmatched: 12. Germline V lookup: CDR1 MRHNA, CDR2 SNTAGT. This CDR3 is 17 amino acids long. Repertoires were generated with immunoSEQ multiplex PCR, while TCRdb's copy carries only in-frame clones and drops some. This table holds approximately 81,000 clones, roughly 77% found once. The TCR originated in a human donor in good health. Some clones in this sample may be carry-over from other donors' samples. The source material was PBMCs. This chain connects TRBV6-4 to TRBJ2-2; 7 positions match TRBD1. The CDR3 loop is CASRGTSDRNNTGELFF. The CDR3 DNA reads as TGTGCCAGCAGGGGAACTTCGGACAGGAATAACACCGGGGAGCTGTTTTTT.